The T cell receptor beta chain under discussion was sequenced for a study of blood T cell repertoires in COVID-19. Trimming shortened V by 7 bases and J by 6 bases, and 19 bases separated the two germline ends. CDR1 SQVTM and CDR2 ANQGSEA come from the germline V gene. The CDR3 consists of 14 residues. The table came from immunoSEQ multiplex PCR; TCRdb's copy has only in-frame clones and leaves some out. The sample has about 98,000 clones; 75% to 85% are singletons. This sequence was found in a man between 65 and 85 years old with acute or convalescent COVID-19. Sequenced: peripheral blood. The rearrangement joins TRBV29-1 to TRBJ2-1, with D possibly TRBD2 on 5 matching bases. This CDR3 is CSAPSRTLSNEQFF. Written as DNA, the CDR3 is TGCAGCGCTCCTAGTCGGACTTTGTCCAATGAGCAGTTCTTC.